Each of the 20 T cell receptor beta chains below was sequenced from the same sample in a study of shared T cell receptors in the human thymus. Profiled with immunoSEQ multiplex PCR; TCRdb holds only in-frame clones, not every one. The data show about 660,000 clones, approximately 88% seen once. This sample was also put to use in a study of human thymus T cells.

The sample was thymocytes. All receptors come from a boy under three years old with a congenital heart defect.

This rearrangement joins TRBV29-1 to TRBJ1-4, with a possible D match to TRBD1 (6 bases). V lost 0 bases to trimming and J lost 8 bases, with 16 bases between them. CDR1 and CDR2 from the germline V gene are SQVTM and ANQGSEA. The CDR3 has 15 residues. The CDR3 region is CSVEDGGRASEKLFF. As DNA, the CDR3 is TGCAGCGTTGAAGATGGGGGCAGGGCGAGCGAAAAACTGTTTTTT.

The gene calls are TRBV30 and TRBJ2-1; D may be TRBD2 (6 bases). This CDR3 spans 14 amino acids. In germline, CDR1 is GTSNPN, CDR2 SVGIG (reference sequence). V was clipped by 4 bases and J by 3 bases, with 13 bases between them. The CDR3 sequence is CAWNSGRGYNEQFF. For the CDR3, the DNA is TGTGCCTGGAATAGCGGACGGGGCTACAATGAGCAGTTCTTC.

The rearrangement links TRBV19 to TRBJ2-2; TRBD2 is a possible D gene (6 bases). Germline-derived CDR1 and CDR2 are LNHDA and SQIVND (reference sequence). The V end lost 7 bases, the J end lost 3 bases, and 21 bases lay between the germline ends. The CDR3 is 17 amino acids. The CDR3 nucleotides read TGTGCCAGTACCCAACCACCCGGAGGGCCGTACACCGGGGAGCTGTTTTTT. Protein product: CASTQPPGGPYTGELFF. The full variable domain, with the rest looked up from reference TRBV19 and TRBJ2-2, is DGGITQSPKYLFRKEGQNVTLSCEQNLNHDAMYWYRQDPGQGLRLIYYSQIVNDFQKGDIAEGYSVSREKKESFPLTVTSAQKNPTAFYLCASTQPPGGPYTGELFFGEGSRLTVL.

The rearrangement uses TRBV25-1 and TRBJ2-2; 16 nucleotides agree with TRBD2. Germline V CDR1 and CDR2: MGHDK, SYGVNS. Trimming at V came to 4 bases and at J to 4 bases, leaving 6 bases not matched to a gene. The CDR3 loop spans 18 amino acids. The CDR3 protein is CASSAGLAGGRGTGELFF. DNA of the CDR3: TGTGCCAGCAGTGCGGGACTAGCGGGAGGGCGTGGCACCGGGGAGCTGTTTTTT.

The V call is TRBV2, the J call TRBJ2-5; TRBD1 is a possible D gene (6 bases). This CDR3 region has 15 residues. Germline CDR1 is SNHLY and CDR2 is FYNNEI. The V end lost 2 bases, the J end lost 4 bases, and 14 bases lay between the germline ends. DNA for the CDR3: TGTGCCAGCAGTGAAAGCAGGGGCAGTTTAGAGACCCAGTACTTC. Its protein product is CASSESRGSLETQYF. The variable domain in full, completed from reference TRBV2 and TRBJ2-5, reads EPEVTQTPSHQVTQMGQEVILRCVPISNHLYFYWYRQILGQKVEFLVSFYNNEISEKSEIFDDQFSVERPDGSNFTLKIRSTKLEDSAMYFCASSESRGSLETQYFGPGTRLLVL.

V and J are TRBV27 and TRBJ1-5; D remains unclear. V shed 0 bases and J shed 1 base, with 10 bases lying between them. Looked up from germline, CDR1 is MNHEY and CDR2 is SMNVEV (reference sequence). The CDR3 spans 16 residues. CDR3 sequence: CASSLSSGWSNQPQHF. As DNA, the CDR3 is TGTGCCAGCAGTTTATCATCCGGGTGGAGCAATCAGCCCCAGCATTTT.

The V gene is TRBV7-8, the J gene TRBJ2-3; TRBD2 aligns across 7 bases. The CDR3 contains 15 residues. Trimming took 5 bases from V and 2 from J; bases not matched to a gene: 7. CDR1 is SGHVS, CDR2 FQNEAQ, per germline. CDR3 in amino acids: CASSPTGGYTDTQYF. In DNA form, the CDR3 reads TGTGCCAGCAGCCCCACCGGGGGGTACACAGATACGCAGTATTTT.

The V call is TRBV7-2, the J call TRBJ2-7; D call uncertain. V lost 2 bases to trimming and J lost 5 bases, with 19 bases between them. Per germline, CDR1 SGHTA and CDR2 FQGNSA. The CDR3 has 16 amino acids. CDR3 sequence: CASSLLLILRVHEQYF. As DNA, the CDR3 is TGTGCCAGCAGCTTACTTTTGATCCTCCGGGTCCACGAGCAGTACTTC.

V gene TRBV7-2 combines with J gene TRBJ2-2, with D uncertain. The CDR3 spans 14 residues. The germline V and J ends were trimmed by 8 bases and 0 bases, with 10 bases remaining between them. The germline gives CDR1 SGHTA, CDR2 FQGNSA. CDR3 nucleotides: TGTGCCAGCGAGACGGGTTCGAACACCGGGGAGCTGTTTTTT. Amino acid sequence: CASETGSNTGELFF.

The V gene is TRBV5-4, the J gene TRBJ2-4; 10 positions agree with TRBD1. The germline V gene encodes CDR1 SGHNT and CDR2 YYREEE (reference sequence). The CDR3 runs 17 residues. Unmatched junction bases numbered 5, after V lost 1 base and J lost 1 base. This CDR3 is CASSLYPGQGAKNIQYF. CDR3 DNA sequence: TGTGCCAGCAGCTTGTATCCGGGACAGGGGGCCAAAAACATTCAGTACTTC.

This chain joins TRBV29-1 and TRBJ1-1, with D possibly TRBD1 on 5 matching bases. Trimming cost V 7 bases and J 5 bases, with 11 bases left between them. The CDR3 runs to 11 residues. The germline gives CDR1 SQVTM, CDR2 ANQGSEA. The chain's CDR3 is CSGLGGTEAFF. The CDR3 DNA sequence: TGCAGCGGCCTGGGGGGGACTGAAGCTTTCTTT.

The chain employs TRBV5-8 and TRBJ2-2, with 7 bases lining up with TRBD1. The V and J ends lost 1 base and 4 bases, in that order; junction bases with no gene match: 7. Germline lookup yields CDR1 SGHTS and CDR2 YDEGEE. The CDR3 length is 16 residues. Written as DNA, the CDR3 is TGTGCCAGCAGCTTGAAGAGGGGGCGCATCACCGGGGAGCTGTTTTTT. Its translation is CASSLKRGRITGELFF.

The chain combines TRBV14 with TRBJ2-7, with TRBD1 matching over 7 bases. The germline V gene has CDR1 SGHDN and CDR2 FVKESK. J gave up 6 bases and V 5 bases, and 10 bases lay outside the gene matches. CDR3 size: 14 residues. The CDR3 DNA follows: TGTGCCAGCAGCTCCGACAGGGCCGTTAGCGAGCAGTACTTC. Amino acid sequence: CASSSDRAVSEQYF. The full variable domain, rest sourced from reference TRBV14 and TRBJ2-7, is EAGVTQFPSHSVIEKGQTVTLRCDPISGHDNLYWYRRVMGKEIKFLLHFVKESKQDESGMPNNRFLAERTGGTYSTLKVQPAELEDSGVYFCASSSDRAVSEQYFGPGTRLTVT.

The chain recombines TRBV10-3 with TRBJ1-1; D is unclear. Trimming cost V 3 bases and J 0 bases, with 11 bases left between them. CDR3 size: 15 residues. Germline V gene lookup returns CDR1 ENHRY and CDR2 SYGVKD. CDR3 nucleotide sequence: TGTGCCATCAGTGAATCGGTCCTCATGAACACTGAAGCTTTCTTT. This sequence encodes CAISESVLMNTEAFF.

The V call is TRBV13, the J call TRBJ1-3, with TRBD1 matching 7 bases. V dropped 7 bases and J dropped 2; count of bases not matched to a gene: 11. Germline CDR1 is PRHDT and CDR2 is FYEKMQ (reference sequence). This CDR3 has 16 residues. CDR3 sequence: CASTIHRGGPGNTIYF. The CDR3, as DNA: TGTGCCAGCACCATTCATCGAGGGGGCCCTGGAAACACCATATATTTT.

This chain links TRBV7-9 with TRBJ2-7, with 11 positions matching TRBD2. This CDR3 spans 13 amino acids. CDR1 SEHNR and CDR2 FQNEAQ come from the germline V gene (reference sequence). The ends lost 6 bases at V and 5 bases at J; junction bases unmatched: 3. The CDR3 protein is CASRLAGAHEQYF. The CDR3 bases are TGTGCCAGCAGACTAGCGGGAGCCCACGAGCAGTACTTC.

The chain uses TRBV5-6 and TRBJ1-1; TRBD1 matches 9 bases. This CDR3 has 14 residues. Germline V gene lookup returns CDR1 SGHDT and CDR2 YYEEEE. V lost 0 bases to trimming and J lost 5 bases; unmatched junction nucleotides: 2. For the CDR3, the DNA is TGTGCCAGCAGCTTGGGGACAGGGGAGACTGAAGCTTTCTTT. As protein: CASSLGTGETEAFF.

The J gene is TRBJ2-7, the V gene TRBV10-1; D gene unclear. The CDR3 extends over 15 amino acids. The germline CDR1 and CDR2 sequences are WNHNN and SYGVQD (reference sequence). Trimming cost V 11 bases and J 0 bases, with 20 bases left between them. DNA for the CDR3: TGCGCCCGCCTCCCTCTAGTATGGAGCTCCTACGAGCAGTACTTC. This encodes CARLPLVWSSYEQYF.

The chain has TRBV4-3 and TRBJ1-1, with D tentatively TRBD1 (6 bases). CDR1 is LGHNA and CDR2 is YSLEER in the germline V gene. Trimming left V 0 bases short and J 3 bases short, with 14 bases between. This CDR3 is 16 amino acids long. DNA for the CDR3: TGCGCCAGCAGCCAAGAGCCGATACAGGGAGACACTGAAGCTTTCTTT. It encodes CASSQEPIQGDTEAFF.

J is TRBJ2-3 and V is TRBV9; no clear D gene. The CDR3 has 14 residues. V lost 0 bases, J lost 12 bases, and 17 bases lay in between. CDR1 SGDLS and CDR2 YYNGEE come from the germline V gene. In nucleotides, the CDR3 is TGTGCCAGCAGCGTAGTGGTTGGGTCGAGGCCTCAGTATTTT. This sequence encodes CASSVVVGSRPQYF.